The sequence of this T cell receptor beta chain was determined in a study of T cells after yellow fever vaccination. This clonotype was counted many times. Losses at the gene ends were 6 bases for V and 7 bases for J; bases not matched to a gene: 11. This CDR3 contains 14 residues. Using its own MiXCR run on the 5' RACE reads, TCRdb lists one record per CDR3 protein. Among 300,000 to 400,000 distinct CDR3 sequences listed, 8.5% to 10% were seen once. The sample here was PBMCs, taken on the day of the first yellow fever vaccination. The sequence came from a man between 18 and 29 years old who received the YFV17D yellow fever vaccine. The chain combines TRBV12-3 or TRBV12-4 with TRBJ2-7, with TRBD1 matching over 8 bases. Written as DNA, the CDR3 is TGTGCCAGCAGAGGACAGGGCGGGCACAAGGAGCAGTACTTC. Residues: CASRGQGGHKEQYF.